What follows is one T cell receptor beta chain and its context. The sample is drawn from a study of T cell changes during pregnancy in multiple sclerosis. Generated by immunoSEQ multiplex PCR, the TCRdb table keeps only in-frame clones and is missing some. The sample contains under 50,000 clones, more than 75% of which appear only once. This specimen consisted of CD4+ T cells from peripheral blood mononuclear cells, obtained in the second trimester of pregnancy. This TCR was sampled from a female donor in good health, enrolled as a control in a pregnancy study.

CDR3 coding DNA: TGCGCCAGCAGCCAAGAAGGACAGACCCTAGCCAAAAACATTCAGTACTTC. Protein sequence: CASSQEGQTLAKNIQYF. V gene TRBV4-1 combines with J gene TRBJ2-4; perhaps TRBD1 as D (6 bases). The CDR3 is made up of 17 amino acids. CDR1 MGHRA and CDR2 YSYEKL come from the germline V gene. V lost 0 bases to trimming and J lost 0 bases, with 12 bases between them.